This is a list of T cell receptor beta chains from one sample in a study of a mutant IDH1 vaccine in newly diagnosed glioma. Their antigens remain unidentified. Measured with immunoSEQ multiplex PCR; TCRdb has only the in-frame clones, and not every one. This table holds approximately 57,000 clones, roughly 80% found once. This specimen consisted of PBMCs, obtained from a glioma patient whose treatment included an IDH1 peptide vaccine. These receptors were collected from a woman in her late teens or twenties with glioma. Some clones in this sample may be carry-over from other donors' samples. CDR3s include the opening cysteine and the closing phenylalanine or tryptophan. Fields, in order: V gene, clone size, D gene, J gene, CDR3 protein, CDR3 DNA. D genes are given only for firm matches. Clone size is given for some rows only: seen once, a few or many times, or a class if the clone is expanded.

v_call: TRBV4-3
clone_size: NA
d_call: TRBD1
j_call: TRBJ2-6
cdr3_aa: CASSQGSDRTAGANVLTF
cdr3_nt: TGCGCCAGCAGCCAAGGTTCGGACAGGACGGCTGGGGCCAACGTCCTGACTTTC

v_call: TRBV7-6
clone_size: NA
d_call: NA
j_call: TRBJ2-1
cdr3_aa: CASSFWGSGRGRHNEQFF
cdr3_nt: TGTGCCAGCAGCTTTTGGGGCTCGGGGAGGGGGCGGCACAATGAGCAGTTCTTC

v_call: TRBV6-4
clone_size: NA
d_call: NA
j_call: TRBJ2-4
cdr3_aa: CASSDKSKGKF
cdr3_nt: TGTGCCAGCAGTGACAAAAGCAAGGGGAAGTTC

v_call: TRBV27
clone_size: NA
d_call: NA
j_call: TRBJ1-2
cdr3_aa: CASSSPGRGSYGYTF
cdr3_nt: TGTGCCAGCAGTTCCCCGGGAAGGGGCAGCTATGGCTACACCTTC

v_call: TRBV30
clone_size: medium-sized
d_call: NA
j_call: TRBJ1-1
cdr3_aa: CAWSKSAEAFF
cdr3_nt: TGTGCCTGGAGTAAATCAGCTGAAGCTTTCTTT

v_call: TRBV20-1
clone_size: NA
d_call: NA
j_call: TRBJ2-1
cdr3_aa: CSAPQGNEQFF
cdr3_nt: TGCAGTGCTCCACAGGGCAATGAGCAGTTCTTC

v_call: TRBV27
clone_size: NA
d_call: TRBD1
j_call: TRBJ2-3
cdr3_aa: CASSLYRGTDTQYF
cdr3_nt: TGTGCCAGCAGTTTATACAGGGGAACAGATACGCAGTATTTT

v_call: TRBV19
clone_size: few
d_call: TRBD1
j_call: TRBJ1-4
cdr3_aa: CASKEGGQANEKLFF
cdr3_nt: TGTGCCAGTAAGGAAGGGGGCCAGGCTAATGAAAAACTGTTTTTT

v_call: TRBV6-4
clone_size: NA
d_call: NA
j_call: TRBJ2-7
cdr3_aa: CASSVGPGAYEQYF
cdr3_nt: TGTGCCAGCAGTGTAGGGCCCGGGGCCTACGAGCAGTACTTC

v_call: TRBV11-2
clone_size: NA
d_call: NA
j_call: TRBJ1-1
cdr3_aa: CASSFVRGPEAFF
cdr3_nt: TGTGCCAGCAGCTTCGTCAGAGGGCCTGAAGCTTTCTTT

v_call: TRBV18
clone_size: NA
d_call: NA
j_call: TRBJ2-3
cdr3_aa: CASSPSGASTDTQYF
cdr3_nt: TGTGCCAGCTCACCATCGGGGGCCAGCACAGATACGCAGTATTTT

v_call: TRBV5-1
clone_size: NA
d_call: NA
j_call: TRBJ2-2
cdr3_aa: CASSLGSTTGELFF
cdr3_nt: TGCGCCAGCAGCTTGGGGTCGACTACCGGGGAGCTGTTTTTT

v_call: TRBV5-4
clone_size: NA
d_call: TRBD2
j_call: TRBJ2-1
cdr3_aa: CASSNGTSAIYNEQFF
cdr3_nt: TGTGCCAGCAGCAACGGGACTAGCGCTATCTACAATGAGCAGTTCTTC

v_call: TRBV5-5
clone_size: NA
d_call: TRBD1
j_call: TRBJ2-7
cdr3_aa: CASSSRTGAYEQYF
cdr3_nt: TGTGCCAGCAGCTCCCGGACAGGGGCCTACGAGCAGTACTTC

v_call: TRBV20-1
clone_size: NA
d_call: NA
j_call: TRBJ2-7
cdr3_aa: CSAPQGNEQYF
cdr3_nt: TGCAGTGCTCCGCAGGGGAACGAGCAGTACTTC

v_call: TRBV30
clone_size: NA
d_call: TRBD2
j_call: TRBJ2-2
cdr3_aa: CAWSVTSGPTGELFF
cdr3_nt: TGTGCCTGGAGCGTGACTAGCGGGCCGACCGGGGAGCTGTTTTTT

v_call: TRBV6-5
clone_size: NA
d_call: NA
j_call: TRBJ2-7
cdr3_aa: CASSRGGEQYF
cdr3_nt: TGTGCCAGCAGTCGAGGAGGCGAGCAGTACTTC

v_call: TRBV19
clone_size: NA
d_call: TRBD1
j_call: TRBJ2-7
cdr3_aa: CASSIYPGQGSYEQYF
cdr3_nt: TGTGCCAGTAGTATTTACCCCGGACAGGGGAGCTACGAGCAGTACTTC

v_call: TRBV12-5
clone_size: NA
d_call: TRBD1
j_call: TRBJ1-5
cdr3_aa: CASGLTGGHESINQPQHF
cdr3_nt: TGTGCTAGTGGTCTTACAGGGGGCCATGAGTCCATCAATCAGCCCCAGCATTTT

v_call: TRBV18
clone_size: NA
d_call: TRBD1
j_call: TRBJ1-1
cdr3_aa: CASSSTGAGAFF
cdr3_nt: TGTGCCAGCTCATCTACAGGGGCAGGAGCTTTCTTT

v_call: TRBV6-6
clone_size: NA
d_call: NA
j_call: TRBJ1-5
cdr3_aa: CASSYTGGQPQHF
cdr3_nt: TGTGCCAGCAGTTACACGGGAGGTCAGCCCCAGCATTTT

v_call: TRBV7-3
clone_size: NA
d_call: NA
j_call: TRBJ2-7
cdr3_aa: CASSREGGGPEQYF
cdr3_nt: TGTGCCAGCAGCCGGGAAGGGGGAGGGCCTGAGCAGTACTTC

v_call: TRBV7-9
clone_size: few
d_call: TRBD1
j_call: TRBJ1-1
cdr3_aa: CASSSPPGGAFF
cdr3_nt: TGTGCCAGCAGCTCCCCGCCAGGGGGGGCTTTCTTT

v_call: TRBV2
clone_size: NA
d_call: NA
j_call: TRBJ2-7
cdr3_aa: CASTARGPYEQYF
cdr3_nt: TGTGCCTCCACTGCCAGGGGCCCCTACGAGCAGTACTTC

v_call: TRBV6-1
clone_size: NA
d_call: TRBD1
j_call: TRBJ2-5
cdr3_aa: CASSEAFWTGRVEAQYF
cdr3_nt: TGTGCCAGCAGTGAAGCATTCTGGACAGGCAGGGTGGAGGCCCAGTACTTC

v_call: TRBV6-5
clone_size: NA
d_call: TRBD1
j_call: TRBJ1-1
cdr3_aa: CASSYVPTGGRTEAFF
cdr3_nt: TGTGCCAGCAGTTACGTCCCGACAGGGGGCCGTACTGAAGCTTTCTTT

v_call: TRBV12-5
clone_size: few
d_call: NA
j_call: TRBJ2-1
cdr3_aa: CASGLVGGLVDSSYNEQFF
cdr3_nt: TGTGCTAGTGGTTTGGTAGGCGGACTTGTCGATAGCTCCTACAATGAGCAGTTCTTC

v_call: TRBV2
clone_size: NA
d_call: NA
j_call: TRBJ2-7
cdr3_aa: CASSPGNKEQYF
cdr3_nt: TGTGCCAGCAGTCCGGGCAACAAGGAGCAGTACTTC

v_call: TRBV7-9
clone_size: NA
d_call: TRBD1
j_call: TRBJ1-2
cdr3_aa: CASSSGQGSAYGYTF
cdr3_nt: TGTGCCAGCAGTTCCGGACAGGGGAGCGCCTATGGCTACACCTTC

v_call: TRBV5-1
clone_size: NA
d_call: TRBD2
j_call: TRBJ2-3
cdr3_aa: CASSLEGAGWSDTQYF
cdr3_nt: TGCGCCAGCAGCTTGGAGGGAGCGGGATGGTCAGATACGCAGTATTTT

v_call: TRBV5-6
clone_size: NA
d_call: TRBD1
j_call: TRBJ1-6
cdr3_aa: CASSFGQGYSPLHF
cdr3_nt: TGTGCCAGCAGCTTCGGACAGGGTTATTCACCCCTCCACTTT